This T cell receptor (beta chain) was found in a study of blood T cell repertoires in COVID-19. Study information: There were acute and convalescent COVID-19 samples, and they came from the United States, Italy and Spain.

The CDR3 is 14 residues long. The V and J ends lost 4 bases and 8 bases respectively, with 14 bases between them. The germline gives CDR1 MNHEY, CDR2 SVGEGT. Per the authors' pipeline: Using reference gene primer amplification, nucleated cell counts were estimated. Here immunoSEQ multiplex PCR was the method, and the copy in TCRdb shows in-frame clones only, minus some. V and J calls and clone size are as listed in that table; D and trimming were resolved from the DNA. The sample carries 55,000 to 65,000 clones, 75% to 90% recorded once. This chain connects TRBV6-2 or TRBV6-3 to TRBJ1-4, with D perhaps TRBD1 (5 bases). Specimen: peripheral blood. The clonotype comes from a human donor with active COVID-19. The donor label of this sample is uncertain. The CDR3 reads CASSWTRVAEKLFF. As DNA, the CDR3 is TGTGCCAGCAGTTGGACAAGGGTCGCGGAAAAACTGTTTTTT.